Listed below are T cell receptor beta chains from one sample, sequenced in a study of T cell repertoires in cytomegalovirus infection. TCRdb recomputed calls from the reads with MiXCR, one row per CDR3 protein. The sample has approximately 1,000,000 distinct CDR3 sequences; roughly 31% are singletons. No antigen has been assigned to these receptors. This sample comprised cultured CD8+ T cells from PBMCs, obtained from culture after CMV antigen stimulation. Receptors originate from a human donor in good health (CMV status not recorded). Some clones in this sample may be carry-over from other donors' samples. Each CDR3 is given with its conserved first and last residue. D genes are given only for firm matches. The size field is filled for only some rows; it gives once, few, many or a size class.

d_call	cdr3_length	clone_size	v_call	j_call	cdr3_nt	cdr3_aa
TRBD1	11	-	TRBV12-5	TRBJ1-2	TGTGCTAGTGAGGGGGCAACTGGCTACACCTTC	CASEGATGYTF
TRBD1	17	-	TRBV7-9	TRBJ2-2	TGTGCCAGCAGCTTAGCGCTGGGGACAGAACACACCGGGGAGCTGTTTTTT	CASSLALGTEHTGELFF
-	14	few	TRBV7-6	TRBJ1-1	TGTGCCAGCAGCTTAGCGAAGCAGGACACTGAAGCTTTCTTT	CASSLAKQDTEAFF
TRBD1	18	few	TRBV7-6	TRBJ2-2	TGTGCCAGCAGCTTAGCTGTTATGGGACAGGGAAACACCGGGGAGCTGTTTTTT	CASSLAVMGQGNTGELFF
-	16	-	TRBV11-2	TRBJ1-4	TGTGCCAGCAGAATCGGGACTTTAAAAGGAAATGAAAAACTGTTTTTT	CASRIGTLKGNEKLFF
TRBD2	15	many	TRBV12-3/TRBV12-4	TRBJ2-1	TGTGCCAGCAGGGCAGCTAGCGGAGCCTACAATGAGCAGTTCTTC	CASRAASGAYNEQFF
TRBD2	16	few	TRBV18	TRBJ2-7	TGTGCCAGCTCACCACCGACTAGCGGGGGGCCCTACGAGCAGTACTTC	CASSPPTSGGPYEQYF
-	14	few	TRBV7-2	TRBJ1-6	TGTGCCAGCAGCTTTGGACAGTCGGGTTCACCCCTCCACTTT	CASSFGQSGSPLHF
-	15	many	TRBV19	TRBJ1-2	TGTGCCAGTAGTATGGAAGGCCGCCCGCTATATGGCTACACCTTC	CASSMEGRPLYGYTF
-	14	-	TRBV28	TRBJ1-5	TGTGCCAGCAGTTTATTTAGGGGAGGTCAGCCCCAGCATTTT	CASSLFRGGQPQHF
TRBD2	15	few	TRBV27	TRBJ2-5	TGTGCCAGCAGTTGGTCAGCGGGGGGCCAAGAGACCCAGTACTTC	CASSWSAGGQETQYF
-	12	-	TRBV14	TRBJ1-5	TGTGCCAGCAGCCAAGATGCTCAGCCCCAGCATTTT	CASSQDAQPQHF
TRBD2	17	many	TRBV19	TRBJ2-1	TGTGCCAGTAGTATTTATGTAGCGGGGGGGTCCTACAATGAGCAGTTCTTC	CASSIYVAGGSYNEQFF
TRBD2	15	-	TRBV24-1	TRBJ2-1	TGTGCCACCAGTGATCCTTACCCCCCAGGGAGGGACCAGTTCTTC	CATSDPYPPGRDQFF
TRBD1	15	-	TRBV6-2/TRBV6-3	TRBJ2-5	TGTGCCAGCAGCCCTAGACAGGGGCCGAGAGAGACCCAGTACTTC	CASSPRQGPRETQYF
TRBD1	16	-	TRBV7-9	TRBJ2-7	TGTGCCAGCAGCCCTAGCATCGGACAGGGGGCGGTTGAGCAGTACTTC	CASSPSIGQGAVEQYF
-	13	few	TRBV18	TRBJ1-4	TGTGCCAGCTCACCAGTGCCCCGGGAAAAACTGTTTTTT	CASSPVPREKLFF
TRBD1	15	few	TRBV12-5	TRBJ1-1	TGTGCTAGTGGTTTCTCGGTTAAAACAGGGGCTGAAGCTTTCTTT	CASGFSVKTGAEAFF
-	15	few	TRBV11-3	TRBJ1-1	TGTGCCAGCAGCCCTCTTAGACTTTTGAACACTGAAGCTTTCTTT	CASSPLRLLNTEAFF
-	15	many	TRBV27	TRBJ2-3	TGTGCCAGCAGCTTACGAGGGGGGCGCACAGATACGCAGTATTTT	CASSLRGGRTDTQYF
-	19	many	TRBV7-6	TRBJ2-2	TGTGCCAGCAGCTTGGACAGGGAGGGGAGGTCTCTGAACACCGGGGAGCTGTTTTTT	CASSLDREGRSLNTGELFF
-	13	-	TRBV29-1	TRBJ2-1	TGCAGCGTCTTACTGGTGCCCCCGGGTGAGCAGTTCTTC	CSVLLVPPGEQFF
TRBD1	18	few	TRBV6-5	TRBJ1-6	TGTGCCAGCAGTTACTCGGCTAACCCGGGACAGGGAGGGTCACCCCTCCACTTT	CASSYSANPGQGGSPLHF
-	16	many	TRBV7-9	TRBJ2-3	TGTGCCAGCAGCTCCAAAACTAGAAGTGGCACAGATACGCAGTATTTT	CASSSKTRSGTDTQYF
-	16	few	TRBV7-2	TRBJ1-1	TGTGCCAGCAGCTTAGTAGCAGTAGTCATGAACACTGAAGCTTTCTTT	CASSLVAVVMNTEAFF
-	18	-	TRBV7-2	TRBJ1-5	TGTGCCAGCAGCTTAGGTGGCACAGCCTCTTATAGCAATCAGCCCCAGCATTTT	CASSLGGTASYSNQPQHF
-	14	few	TRBV15	TRBJ2-7	TGTGCCACCAGCAGAGATCGAGGCTTAAACGAGCAGTACTTC	CATSRDRGLNEQYF
TRBD1	15	few	TRBV6-2/TRBV6-3	TRBJ2-1	TGTGCCAGCAGTTACGTGGGGACAGCTGACAATGAGCAGTTCTTC	CASSYVGTADNEQFF
-	15	-	TRBV6-5	TRBJ1-2	TGTGCCAGCAGTTCCCGACAGTTGGGCTTCTATGGCTACACCTTC	CASSSRQLGFYGYTF
-	15	few	TRBV6-1	TRBJ1-6	TGTGCCAGCAGTGAATATTATTCACCCCAGTCACCCCTCCACTTT	CASSEYYSPQSPLHF
TRBD1	19	-	TRBV19	TRBJ1-4	TGTGCCAGTAGTACCCCGACAGGGGAGACCCTTTCAACTAATGAAAAACTGTTTTTT	CASSTPTGETLSTNEKLFF
TRBD1	13	many	TRBV7-9	TRBJ1-2	TGTGCCAGCAGCCAGGACAGGGAGTTTGGCTACACCTTC	CASSQDREFGYTF
-	15	-	TRBV2	TRBJ1-2	TGTGCCAGTCAGCCCCCGGGGGGTCACAACTATGGCTACACCTTC	CASQPPGGHNYGYTF
-	17	few	TRBV6-1	TRBJ2-1	TGTGCCAGCAGTGACAGGGATGGCGGGGAGATGTACAATGAGCAGTTCTTC	CASSDRDGGEMYNEQFF
-	15	many	TRBV11-1	TRBJ1-4	TGTGCCAGCAGCAAGGAGGACGAACCTAATGAAAAACTGTTTTTT	CASSKEDEPNEKLFF
-	15	few	TRBV2	TRBJ2-4	TGTGCCAGCACCGAGGGCACTTTAGCCAAAAACATTCAGTACTTC	CASTEGTLAKNIQYF
TRBD2	15	-	TRBV9	TRBJ2-1	TGTGCCAGCAGCGTAGGGGCTAGCGGGGGGAATGAGCAGTTCTTC	CASSVGASGGNEQFF
-	14	many	TRBV10-3	TRBJ2-3	TGTGCCATCAGTGAGTCCAATGTCGGGGATACGCAGTATTTT	CAISESNVGDTQYF
-	16	many	TRBV7-7	TRBJ2-6	TGTGCTAGCAGCTTAGGCACGACCCTGGGGGCCAACGTCCTGACTTTC	CASSLGTTLGANVLTF
-	16	few	TRBV6-2/TRBV6-3	TRBJ2-2	TGTGCCAGCAGTTACTCGATGAGGGGCTCAGCGGGGGAGCTGTTTTTT	CASSYSMRGSAGELFF
TRBD1	18	-	TRBV12-5	TRBJ1-5	TGTGCTAGTGGTTTTCAGCTACCGGGACAGGGGTTTAATCAGCCCCAGCATTTT	CASGFQLPGQGFNQPQHF
-	15	many	TRBV7-7	TRBJ2-3	TGTGCTAGCAGCCCATGGGCTAGTGCGGAAGATACGCAGTATTTT	CASSPWASAEDTQYF
-	11	few	TRBV5-4	TRBJ2-1	TGTGCCAGCGGGCCCCCCGTTAAGCAGTTCTTC	CASGPPVKQFF
TRBD1	18	many	TRBV18	TRBJ2-6	TGTGCCAGCTCACCAATAGACAGGGAGTTCTCTGGGGCCAACGTCCTGACTTTC	CASSPIDREFSGANVLTF
TRBD1	15	-	TRBV11-3	TRBJ2-5	TGTGCCAGCAGCACCGGACAGGGGCGCCAAGAGACCCAGTACTTC	CASSTGQGRQETQYF
-	15	-	TRBV7-8	TRBJ1-5	TGTGCCAGCAGCTTAGTGGGGCCTAGCAATCGGCCCCAGCATTTT	CASSLVGPSNRPQHF
TRBD2	14	-	TRBV12-3/TRBV12-4	TRBJ2-1	TGTGCCAGCAGTTCCAGCGGGGCCCTCAATGAGCAGTTCTTC	CASSSSGALNEQFF
-	15	few	TRBV4-2	TRBJ1-4	TGTGCCAGCAGCCAAGAATTAGGGATTCGTGAAAAACTGTTTTTT	CASSQELGIREKLFF
TRBD1	18	many	TRBV7-6	TRBJ2-2	TGTGCCAGCAGCAAAACCGGGACAGGGGTAGGGGACACCGGGGAGCTGTTTTTT	CASSKTGTGVGDTGELFF
TRBD1	14	-	TRBV19	TRBJ2-7	TGTGTCAGTTCGGACAGGGGAAAGTCCTACGAGCAGTACTTC	CVSSDRGKSYEQYF